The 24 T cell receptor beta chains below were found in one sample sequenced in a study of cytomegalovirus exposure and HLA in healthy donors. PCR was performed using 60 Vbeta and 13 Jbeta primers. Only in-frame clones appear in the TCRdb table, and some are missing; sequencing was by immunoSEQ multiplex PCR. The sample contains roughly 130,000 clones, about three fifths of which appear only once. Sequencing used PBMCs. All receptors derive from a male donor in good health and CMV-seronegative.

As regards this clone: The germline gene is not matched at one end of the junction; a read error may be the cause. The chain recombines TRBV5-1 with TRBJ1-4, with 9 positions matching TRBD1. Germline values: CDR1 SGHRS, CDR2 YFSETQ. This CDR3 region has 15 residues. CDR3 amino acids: CPSSPGTGTNEKLFF. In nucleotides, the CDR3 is TGCCCCAGCAGCCCCGGGACAGGGACTAATGAAAAACTGTTTTTT.

CDR3 in DNA: TGTGCCACCAGCATCGGGGGGAGCACCGGGGAGCTGTTTTTT. This codes for CATSIGGSTGELFF. The rearrangement joins TRBV15 to TRBJ2-2, with 7 positions matching TRBD2. Unmatched junction bases numbered 3, after V lost 4 bases and J lost 4 bases. CDR3 length equals 14 residues. CDR1 and CDR2 (germline): LNHNV, YYDKDF (reference sequence).

CDR3 in DNA: TGTGCCAGCAGCTCCGGTGCCGGGACAAACTATGGCTACACCTTC. As protein: CASSSGAGTNYGYTF. The chain recombines TRBV7-8 with TRBJ1-2, with a weak D call TRBD1 (6 bases). The V and J ends lost 4 bases and 2 bases respectively, with 14 bases between them. Germline CDR1 reads SGHVS; CDR2 reads FQNEAQ. This CDR3 has 15 amino acids.

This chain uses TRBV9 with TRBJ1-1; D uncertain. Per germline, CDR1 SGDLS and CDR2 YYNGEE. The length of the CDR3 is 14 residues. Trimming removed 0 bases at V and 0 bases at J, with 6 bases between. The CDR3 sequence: CASSVGSVNTEAFF. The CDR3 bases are TGTGCCAGCAGCGTAGGGTCAGTGAACACTGAAGCTTTCTTT. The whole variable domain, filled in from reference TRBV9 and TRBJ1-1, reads DSGVTQTPKHLITATGQRVTLRCSPRSGDLSVYWYQQSLDQGLQFLIQYYNGEERAKGNILERFSAQQFPDLHSELNLSSLELGDSALYFCASSVGSVNTEAFFGQGTRLTVV.

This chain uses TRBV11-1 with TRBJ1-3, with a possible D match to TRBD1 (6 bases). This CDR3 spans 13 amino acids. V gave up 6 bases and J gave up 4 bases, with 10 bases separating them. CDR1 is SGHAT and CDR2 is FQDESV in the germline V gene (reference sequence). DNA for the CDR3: TGTGCCAGCAGTCTGACAGGAGGAAACACCATATATTTT. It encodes CASSLTGGNTIYF.

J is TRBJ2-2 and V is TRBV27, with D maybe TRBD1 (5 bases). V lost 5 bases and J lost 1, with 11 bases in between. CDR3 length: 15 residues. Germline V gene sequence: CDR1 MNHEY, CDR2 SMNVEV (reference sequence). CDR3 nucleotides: TGTGCCAGCAGTCAAACAGGTAAGAACACCGGGGAGCTGTTTTTT. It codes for CASSQTGKNTGELFF.

For the CDR3, the DNA is TGTGCCAGCAGTCCCTACGAGGGTATAGGGTACAATGAGCAGTTCTTC. Protein: CASSPYEGIGYNEQFF. The rearrangement uses TRBV27 and TRBJ2-1, with D possibly matching TRBD2 (5 bases). The germline V gene has CDR1 MNHEY and CDR2 SMNVEV (reference sequence). CDR3 length: 16 residues. Trimming stripped 5 bases from V and 4 bases from J, with 18 bases between.

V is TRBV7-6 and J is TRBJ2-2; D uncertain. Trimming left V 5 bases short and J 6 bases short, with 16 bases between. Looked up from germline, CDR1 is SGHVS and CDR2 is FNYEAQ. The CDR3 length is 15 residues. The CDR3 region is CASSQAPVPSGELFF. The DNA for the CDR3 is TGTGCCAGCAGCCAGGCCCCGGTTCCTTCCGGGGAGCTGTTTTTT.

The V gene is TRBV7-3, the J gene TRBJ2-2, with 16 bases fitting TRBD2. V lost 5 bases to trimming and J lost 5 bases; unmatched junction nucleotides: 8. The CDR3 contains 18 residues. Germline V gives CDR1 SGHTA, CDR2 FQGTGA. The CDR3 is CASSKGTSGGARTGELFF. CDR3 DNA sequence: TGTGCCAGCAGCAAAGGGACTAGCGGGGGGGCGAGGACCGGGGAGCTGTTTTTT.

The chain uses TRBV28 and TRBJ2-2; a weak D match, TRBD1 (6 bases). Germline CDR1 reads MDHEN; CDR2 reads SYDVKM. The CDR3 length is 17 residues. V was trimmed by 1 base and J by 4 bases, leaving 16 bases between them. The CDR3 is CASSLSRGHIITGELFF. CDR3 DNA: TGTGCCAGCAGTTTATCTCGGGGACATATCATCACCGGGGAGCTGTTTTTT. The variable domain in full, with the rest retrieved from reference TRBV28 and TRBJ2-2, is DVKVTQSSRYLVKRTGEKVFLECVQDMDHENMFWYRQDPGLGLRLIYFSYDVKMKEKGDIPEGYSVSREKKERFSLILESASTNQTSMYLCASSLSRGHIITGELFFGEGSRLTVL.

CDR3 sequence: CASSPDRGNTEAFF. DNA of the CDR3: TGCGCCAGCAGCCCGGACAGGGGGAACACTGAAGCTTTCTTT. The chain combines TRBV5-1 with TRBJ1-1; TRBD1 matches at 9 bases. This CDR3 has 14 amino acids. Germline CDR1 and CDR2: SGHRS and YFSETQ. Trimming at V came to 4 bases and at J to 1 base, leaving 2 bases not matched to a gene.

CDR3 region: CASSGQVEAYNEQFF. As DNA, the CDR3 is TGTGCCAGCAGCGGACAGGTTGAGGCCTACAATGAGCAGTTCTTC. V is TRBV9 and J is TRBJ2-1; D might be TRBD1 (6 bases). The CDR3 extends over 15 amino acids. Trimming cost V 3 bases and J 2 bases, with 12 bases left between them. The germline CDR1 and CDR2 sequences are SGDLS and YYNGEE.

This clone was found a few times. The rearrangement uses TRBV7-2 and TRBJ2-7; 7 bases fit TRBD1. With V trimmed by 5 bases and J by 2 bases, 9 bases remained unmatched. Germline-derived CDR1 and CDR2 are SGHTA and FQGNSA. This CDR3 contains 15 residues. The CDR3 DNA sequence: TGTGCCAGCAGCCGCCTTAACGACAGGGCCTACGAGCAGTACTTC. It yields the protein CASSRLNDRAYEQYF.

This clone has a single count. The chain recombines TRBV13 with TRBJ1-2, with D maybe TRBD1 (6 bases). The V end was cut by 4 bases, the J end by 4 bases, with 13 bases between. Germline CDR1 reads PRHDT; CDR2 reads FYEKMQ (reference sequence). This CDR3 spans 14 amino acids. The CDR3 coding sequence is TGTGCCAGCAGCTCCCAGACAGGACCCTATGGCTACACCTTC. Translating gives CASSSQTGPYGYTF.

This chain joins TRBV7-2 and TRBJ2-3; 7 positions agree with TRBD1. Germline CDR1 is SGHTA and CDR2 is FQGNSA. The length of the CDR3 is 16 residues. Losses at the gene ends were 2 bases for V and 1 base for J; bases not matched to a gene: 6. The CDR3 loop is CASSLPRGLGTDTQYF. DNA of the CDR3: TGTGCCAGCAGCTTACCCAGGGGGTTGGGCACAGATACGCAGTATTTT.

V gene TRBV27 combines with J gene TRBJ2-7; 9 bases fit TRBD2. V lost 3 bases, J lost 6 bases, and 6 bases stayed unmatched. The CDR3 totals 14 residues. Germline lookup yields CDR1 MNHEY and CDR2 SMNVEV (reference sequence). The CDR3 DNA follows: TGTGCCAGCAGTTTGGCGGGACTAGCCGGCGAGCAGTACTTC. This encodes CASSLAGLAGEQYF.

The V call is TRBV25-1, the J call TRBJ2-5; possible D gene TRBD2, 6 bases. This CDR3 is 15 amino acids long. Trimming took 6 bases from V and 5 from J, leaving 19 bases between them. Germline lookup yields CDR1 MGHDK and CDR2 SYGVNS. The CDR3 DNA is TGTGCCAGCAGGGTCCGGGACTTTCGGGGTGAGACCCAGTACTTC. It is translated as CASRVRDFRGETQYF.

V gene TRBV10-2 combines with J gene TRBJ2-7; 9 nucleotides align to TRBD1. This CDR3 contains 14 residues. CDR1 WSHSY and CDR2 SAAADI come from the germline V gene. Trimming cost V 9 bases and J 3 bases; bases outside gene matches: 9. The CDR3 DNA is TGCGCCAGTCTACGGACAGGGGACTACTACGAGCAGTACTTC. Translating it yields CASLRTGDYYEQYF.

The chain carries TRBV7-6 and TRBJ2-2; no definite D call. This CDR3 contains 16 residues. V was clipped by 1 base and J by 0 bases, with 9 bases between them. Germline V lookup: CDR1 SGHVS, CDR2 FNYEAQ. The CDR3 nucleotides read TGTGCCAGCAGCTTAGGCAGGTTCGCGAACACCGGGGAGCTGTTTTTT. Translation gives CASSLGRFANTGELFF.

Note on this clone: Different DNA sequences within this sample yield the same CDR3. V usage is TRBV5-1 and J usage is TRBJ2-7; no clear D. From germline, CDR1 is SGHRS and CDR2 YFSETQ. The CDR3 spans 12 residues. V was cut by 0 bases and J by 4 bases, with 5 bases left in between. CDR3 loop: CASSLVGYEQYF. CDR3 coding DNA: TGCGCCAGCAGCTTGGTCGGGTACGAGCAGTACTTC.

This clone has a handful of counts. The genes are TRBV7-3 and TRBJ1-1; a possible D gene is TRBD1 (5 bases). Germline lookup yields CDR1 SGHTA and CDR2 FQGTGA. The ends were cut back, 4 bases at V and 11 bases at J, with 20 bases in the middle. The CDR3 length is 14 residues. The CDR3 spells CASSSGPGLSGAFF. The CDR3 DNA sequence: TGTGCCAGCAGCTCCGGTCCGGGACTTAGCGGTGCTTTCTTT.

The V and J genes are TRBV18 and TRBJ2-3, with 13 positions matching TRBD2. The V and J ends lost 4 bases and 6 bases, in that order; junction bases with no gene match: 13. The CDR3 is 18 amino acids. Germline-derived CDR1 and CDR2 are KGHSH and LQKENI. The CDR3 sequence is CASSLNEGLAGARDTQYF. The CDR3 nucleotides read TGTGCCAGCTCACTCAACGAAGGACTAGCGGGGGCCCGGGATACGCAGTATTTT.

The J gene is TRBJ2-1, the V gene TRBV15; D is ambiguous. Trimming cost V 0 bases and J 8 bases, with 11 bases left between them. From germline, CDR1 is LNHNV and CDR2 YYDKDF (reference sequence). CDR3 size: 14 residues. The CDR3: CATSRDRRGDEQFF. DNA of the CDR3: TGTGCCACCAGCAGAGATAGGAGAGGAGATGAGCAGTTCTTC.

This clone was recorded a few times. The CDR3 loop is CASSTGVRRTEAFF. The DNA for the CDR3 is TGTGCCAGTAGCACGGGGGTACGTCGGACTGAAGCTTTCTTT. The chain couples TRBV19 to TRBJ1-1; maybe TRBD1 (5 bases). V was shortened by 6 bases and J by 5 bases, with 16 bases between the two germline ends. The CDR3 totals 14 residues. Germline V gives CDR1 LNHDA, CDR2 SQIVND (reference sequence).